These 21 T cell receptor beta chains were sequenced from one sample in a study of blood T cell repertoires in COVID-19. The method was immunoSEQ multiplex PCR; TCRdb's version includes in-frame clones alone and lacks a portion of them. The sample has roughly 200,000 clones, 80% to 90% seen once. The sequencing input was peripheral blood. The receptor set was obtained from a man between 60 and 75 years old with acute or convalescent COVID-19.

The chain employs TRBV4-1 and TRBJ1-5; D is ambiguous. Germline V gives CDR1 MGHRA, CDR2 YSYEKL. The length of the CDR3 is 14 residues. V lost 4 bases to trimming and J lost 7 bases, with 14 bases between them. CDR3 in DNA: TGCGCCAGCAGCCCGACCGCGCCGGGGCAGCCCCAGCATTTT. This sequence encodes CASSPTAPGQPQHF.

The chain couples TRBV27 to TRBJ2-7; 11 bases are shared with TRBD1. Germline V gene sequence: CDR1 MNHEY, CDR2 SMNVEV (reference sequence). This CDR3 has 14 residues. Trimming removed 6 bases from V and 2 bases from J; junction bases left unmatched: 3. The CDR3 spells CASSLGQGAYEQYF. The CDR3 DNA reads as TGTGCCAGCAGCCTGGGACAGGGGGCCTACGAGCAGTACTTC.

The genes are TRBV21-1 and TRBJ2-2; TRBD2 was called by the table and not checked on the DNA. TRBV21-1 represents a pseudogene. This CDR3 comprises 17 residues. The DNA of the CDR3 is TGTGCCAGCAGCAATGAGTTGGAGGGAGAGGGCACCGGGGAGCTGTTTTTT. Amino acid sequence: CASSNELEGEGTGELFF.

The gene calls are TRBV27 and TRBJ1-1, with 8 bases fitting TRBD1. The CDR3 runs to 18 residues. Germline V gene sequence: CDR1 MNHEY, CDR2 SMNVEV (reference sequence). After removal of 0 bases from V and 1 base from J, the junction contained 10 bases not matched to a gene. CDR3 amino acids: CASSLSLRQGRGNTEAFF. CDR3 in DNA: TGTGCCAGCAGTTTATCATTGAGACAGGGGAGGGGGAACACTGAAGCTTTCTTT.

The genes are TRBV27 and TRBJ2-7, with 8 bases matching TRBD2. V lost 5 bases and J lost 5; bases outside the gene matches: 14. The CDR3 covers 16 residues. Germline V gene sequence: CDR1 MNHEY, CDR2 SMNVEV (reference sequence). The CDR3 region has the DNA TGTGCCAGCAGTGGGGCACGGGGCGGGAGGTTCCACGAGCAGTACTTC. Translated: CASSGARGGRFHEQYF.

J is TRBJ2-5 and V is TRBV28; the match to TRBD2 covers 14 bases. The CDR3 runs 14 residues. V gave up 6 bases and J gave up 5 bases; unmatched junction bases: 2. CDR1 and CDR2 (germline): MDHEN, SYDVKM. For the CDR3, the DNA is TGTGCCAGCAGGACTAGCGGGAGGGTGGAGACCCAGTACTTC. It translates to CASRTSGRVETQYF.

The chain joins TRBV25-1 to TRBJ1-6, with 8 bases aligning to TRBD1. J lost 7 bases, V lost 4 bases, and 9 bases had no gene match. Germline CDR1 and CDR2: MGHDK and SYGVNS. The CDR3 is 16 amino acids. Here the CDR3 reads CASSAITGTGNSPLHF. DNA for the CDR3: TGTGCCAGCAGTGCAATAACCGGGACAGGCAATTCACCCCTCCACTTT.

The chain recombines TRBV29-1 with TRBJ2-1; weak D call: TRBD2 (5 bases). CDR3 size: 15 residues. The germline CDR1 and CDR2 sequences are SQVTM and ANQGSEA. V was shortened by 6 bases and J by 0 bases, with 15 bases between the two germline ends. This CDR3 reads CSVRGLRSSYNEQFF. The DNA of the CDR3 is TGCAGCGTGAGAGGGCTGCGGAGCTCCTACAATGAGCAGTTCTTC.

The chain recombines TRBV6-5 with TRBJ1-2, with D unresolved. Trimming stripped 5 bases from V and 2 bases from J, with 6 bases between. The CDR3 is 12 residues long. The germline V gene encodes CDR1 MNHEY and CDR2 SVGAGI. In DNA, the CDR3 is TGTGCCAGCAGTCAGGCGAACTATGGCTACACCTTC. The encoded protein is CASSQANYGYTF.

This clone was picked up a small number of times. The chain carries TRBV6-5 and TRBJ1-6; D gene ambiguous. CDR3 length: 15 amino acids. Germline V gene lookup returns CDR1 MNHEY and CDR2 SVGAGI. Trimming stripped 7 bases from V and 5 bases from J, with 15 bases between. For the CDR3, the DNA is TGTGCCAGCACCTACGGAGTCGGGAATAATTCACCCCTCCACTTT. Its translation is CASTYGVGNNSPLHF.

The genes are TRBV3-1 (or the pseudogene TRBV3-2) and TRBJ2-5, with D possibly being TRBD1 (6 bases). Germline V gene sequence: CDR1 LGHDT, CDR2 YNNKEL (reference sequence). The CDR3 consists of 17 residues. Trimming stripped 3 bases from V and 5 bases from J, with 22 bases between. This chain's CDR3 is CASSHNFRGPKGETQYF. For the CDR3, the DNA is TGTGCCAGCAGCCATAATTTCAGGGGCCCGAAGGGGGAGACCCAGTACTTC.

This rearrangement joins TRBV9 to TRBJ1-2, with no clear D. The CDR3 consists of 13 residues. Trimming removed 4 bases at V and 0 bases at J, with 7 bases between. Germline CDR1 SGDLS, CDR2 YYNGEE. For the CDR3, the DNA is TGTGCCAGCAGCACAGATACTAACTATGGCTACACCTTC. Translation gives CASSTDTNYGYTF.

V and J are TRBV28 and TRBJ2-1, with 7 bases identical to TRBD1. CDR1 MDHEN and CDR2 SYDVKM come from the germline V gene. The CDR3 is made up of 12 amino acids. V was clipped by 6 bases and J by 14 bases; unmatched bases: 10. The CDR3 coding sequence is TGTGCCAGCAGCATCCCAGGGGGTCTGAAGTTCTTC. Translating it yields CASSIPGGLKFF.

This chain joins TRBV11-2 and TRBJ1-1, with 8 nucleotides matching TRBD1. Trimming at V came to 6 bases and at J to 5 bases, leaving 8 bases not matched to a gene. CDR3 length equals 14 residues. CDR1 SGHAT and CDR2 FQNNGV come from the germline V gene. As DNA, the CDR3 is TGTGCCAGCAGAACCGACAGGGGACGGACTGAAGCTTTCTTT. This encodes CASRTDRGRTEAFF. The variable domain in full, with the rest retrieved from reference TRBV11-2 and TRBJ1-1, is EAGVAQSPRYKIIEKRQSVAFWCNPISGHATLYWYQQILGQGPKLLIQFQNNGVVDDSQLPKDRFSAERLKGVDSTLKIQPAKLEDSAVYLCASRTDRGRTEAFFGQGTRLTVV.

The rearrangement links TRBV7-2 to TRBJ2-4, with TRBD1 matching 7 bases. Trimming removed 5 bases from V and 9 bases from J; junction bases left unmatched: 10. The CDR3 covers 14 residues. Germline V gene data show CDR1 as SGHTA and CDR2 as FQGNSA. The CDR3 nucleotides are TGTGCCAGCAGCCCGGGACAGAACAAACCCATTCAGTACTTC. Residues: CASSPGQNKPIQYF.

The chain is built from TRBV5-4 and TRBJ2-3, with 7 positions matching TRBD2. Trimming removed 3 bases from V and 0 bases from J; junction bases left unmatched: 7. The V gene's germline CDR1 is SGHNT and CDR2 YYREEE (reference sequence). The CDR3 runs 16 residues. The CDR3 DNA sequence: TGTGCCAGCAGCTCAAGACTAGCAGCTAGCACAGATACGCAGTATTTT. This encodes CASSSRLAASTDTQYF.

This chain links TRBV5-5 with TRBJ2-1; weak D call: TRBD2 (6 bases). Germline assignment: CDR1 SGHKS and CDR2 YYEKEE (reference sequence). V dropped 4 bases and J dropped 10 bases, with 15 bases sitting between them. The CDR3 length is 13 residues. As DNA, the CDR3 is TGTGCCAGCAGCCCCCCCCAACGGGGGGAGCAGTTCTTC. Translated, it gives CASSPPQRGEQFF.

This clone was recorded only once. The chain is built from TRBV27 and TRBJ1-5, with 10 positions matching TRBD1. The V gene end was trimmed by 7 bases and the J gene end by 4 bases; junction bases not matched to a gene: 10. The CDR3 covers 16 residues. Per the germline V gene, CDR1 is MNHEY and CDR2 is SMNVEV (reference sequence). The chain's CDR3 is CASKTGGEGYNQPQHF. The CDR3 DNA reads as TGTGCCAGCAAGACAGGGGGCGAAGGGTATAATCAGCCCCAGCATTTT.

This sequence joins TRBV3-1 (or the pseudogene TRBV3-2) and TRBJ2-5; D ambiguous. V lost 6 bases, J lost 2 bases, and 4 bases lay in between. Germline values: CDR1 LGHDT, CDR2 YNNKEL (reference sequence). This CDR3 spans 11 amino acids. The CDR3 DNA follows: TGTGCCAGCAGTCGTCAAGAGACCCAGTACTTC. Amino acids: CASSRQETQYF.

This sequence joins TRBV3-1 (or the pseudogene TRBV3-2) and TRBJ2-7; no firm D call. The CDR3 is 14 residues long. CDR1 LGHDT and CDR2 YNNKEL come from the germline V gene (reference sequence). V lost 4 bases, J lost 2 bases, and 12 bases lay in between. The CDR3 nucleotides read TGTGCCAGCAGCCCTGGGCCCGCTACCTACGAGCAGTACTTC. It specifies CASSPGPATYEQYF.

This chain connects TRBV9 to TRBJ2-5; D gene ambiguous. Germline lookup yields CDR1 SGDLS and CDR2 YYNGEE. This CDR3 is built from 15 residues. The ends were cut back, 4 bases at V and 3 bases at J, with 16 bases in the middle. CDR3 nucleotides: TGTGCCAGCAGCCTGATGGGCCGCTCTGAAGAGACCCAGTACTTC. Translated, it gives CASSLMGRSEETQYF.